The 14 T cell receptor beta chains given below trace back to one sample, sequenced in a study of technical replicates of blood from several donors. Here immunoSEQ multiplex PCR was the method, and the copy in TCRdb shows in-frame clones only, minus some. Here the sample spans about 90,000 clones, 85% to 95% being singletons. The sequencing sample was made of T cells isolated from PBMCs. These receptor sequences come from a human donor in good health.

This chain joins TRBV4-1 and TRBJ2-5, with a tentative D call TRBD2 (6 bases). This CDR3 has 18 residues. The V and J ends lost 0 bases and 0 bases respectively, with 17 bases between them. The germline gives CDR1 MGHRA, CDR2 YSYEKL. The CDR3 is CASSQEPEGLGYQETQYF. In DNA, the CDR3 is TGCGCCAGCAGCCAAGAACCGGAGGGGTTAGGGTACCAAGAGACCCAGTACTTC.

The chain uses TRBV7-8 and TRBJ1-5, with no clear D. The ends were cut back, 0 bases at V and 3 bases at J, with 6 bases in the middle. This CDR3 is built from 14 residues. Per the germline V gene, CDR1 is SGHVS and CDR2 is FQNEAQ. Here the CDR3 DNA reads TGTGCCAGCAGCTTAGCACAGAACAATCAGCCCCAGCATTTT. Amino acids: CASSLAQNNQPQHF.

The chain couples TRBV5-1 to TRBJ2-7; D is uncertain. CDR1 and CDR2 (germline): SGHRS, YFSETQ. The CDR3 totals 13 residues. V was shortened by 2 bases and J by 3 bases, with 9 bases between the two germline ends. The CDR3, as DNA: TGCGCCAGCAGCTTTACGGCGGACTACGAGCAGTACTTC. Amino acid sequence: CASSFTADYEQYF.

The chain is built from TRBV28 and TRBJ2-5, with D maybe TRBD2 (6 bases). This CDR3 contains 14 residues. The V gene's germline CDR1 is MDHEN and CDR2 SYDVKM. Trimming stripped 3 bases from V and 6 bases from J, with 14 bases between. The CDR3 sequence is CASSLGRESKTQYF. DNA for the CDR3: TGTGCCAGCAGTTTGGGACGGGAGAGTAAGACCCAGTACTTC.

The chain has TRBV5-1 and TRBJ2-3, with TRBD2 identical over 9 bases. The CDR3 has 20 residues. V was clipped by 0 bases and J by 0 bases; unmatched bases: 14. Germline V gene lookup returns CDR1 SGHRS and CDR2 YFSETQ. This CDR3 is CASSLDLSGGESTSTDTQYF. CDR3 bases: TGCGCCAGCAGCTTGGATCTTAGCGGGGGCGAATCCACTAGCACAGATACGCAGTATTTT.

V gene TRBV5-1 combines with J gene TRBJ2-3, with 7 bases lining up with TRBD2. The V and J ends lost 1 base and 2 bases, in that order; junction bases with no gene match: 7. CDR3 length: 16 residues. Per germline, CDR1 SGHRS and CDR2 YFSETQ. The CDR3 here is CASSLSTGRDTDTQYF. The CDR3, as DNA: TGCGCCAGCAGCTTGAGTACGGGGAGGGACACAGATACGCAGTATTTT.

J is TRBJ1-5 and V is TRBV28, with 8 bases matching TRBD1. CDR3 length: 15 amino acids. Trimming at V came to 4 bases and at J to 6 bases, leaving 8 bases not matched to a gene. CDR1 is MDHEN, CDR2 SYDVKM, per germline. In DNA, the CDR3 is TGTGCCAGCAGTTGGGACAGGACTATGACTCAGCCCCAGCATTTT. This encodes CASSWDRTMTQPQHF.

V usage is TRBV5-4 and J usage is TRBJ2-3; TRBD1 might be the D (6 bases). CDR1 and CDR2 from the germline V gene are SGHNT and YYREEE (reference sequence). The CDR3 loop spans 16 amino acids. Trimming took 1 base from V and 0 from J, leaving 12 bases between them. The CDR3 here is CASSLRQVQSTDTQYF. The CDR3 DNA sequence: TGTGCCAGCAGCTTGAGACAGGTTCAGAGCACAGATACGCAGTATTTT.

This rearrangement joins TRBV11-1 to TRBJ1-6; a possible D gene is TRBD1 (5 bases). Germline values: CDR1 SGHAT, CDR2 FQDESV (reference sequence). The CDR3 spans 15 residues. V lost 8 bases to trimming and J lost 10 bases, with 21 bases between them. The DNA for the CDR3 is TGTGCCAGCTCGACTTACGACTCGGCAGGGTCACCCCTCCACTTT. It translates to CASSTYDSAGSPLHF.

This chain joins TRBV6-5 and TRBJ2-3; the D is unclear. This CDR3 is built from 16 residues. The V end lost 0 bases, the J end lost 5 bases, and 15 bases lay between the germline ends. The germline V gene encodes CDR1 MNHEY and CDR2 SVGAGI. The CDR3 DNA reads TGTGCCAGCAGTTACTCCACCGAACCGCCGGTAGATACGCAGTATTTT. As protein: CASSYSTEPPVDTQYF.

This clone was seen a handful of times. The chain links TRBV7-9 to TRBJ1-3; weak D call: TRBD1 (6 bases). Germline V gene lookup returns CDR1 SEHNR and CDR2 FQNEAQ (reference sequence). V gave up 5 bases and J gave up 4 bases, with 18 bases separating them. This CDR3 has 16 residues. In nucleotides, the CDR3 is TGTGCCAGCAGCCTGATTTTGGGGGCGAAAGGAAACACCATATATTTT. It specifies CASSLILGAKGNTIYF.

This chain connects TRBV27 to TRBJ1-2; D ambiguous. There are 14 residues in the CDR3. The germline V and J ends were trimmed by 6 bases and 0 bases, with 11 bases remaining between them. Germline V CDR1 and CDR2: MNHEY, SMNVEV (reference sequence). The CDR3 sequence is CASSITGANYGYTF. The CDR3, as DNA: TGTGCCAGCAGCATAACCGGGGCTAACTATGGCTACACCTTC.

The gene calls are TRBV27 and TRBJ2-2; no clear D gene. The CDR3 runs 14 residues. Per germline, CDR1 MNHEY and CDR2 SMNVEV (reference sequence). V was pared by 5 bases and J by 4 bases, with 11 bases between. In nucleotides, the CDR3 is TGTGCCAGCAGTCTAGGTGGATCCACCGGGGAGCTGTTTTTT. Residues: CASSLGGSTGELFF.

This clone was observed a few times. The rearrangement uses TRBV10-1 and TRBJ1-5; the D is unclear. Per germline, CDR1 WNHNN and CDR2 SYGVQD (reference sequence). The CDR3 contains 13 residues. The germline V and J ends were trimmed by 0 bases and 9 bases, with 9 bases remaining between them. In DNA, the CDR3 is TGCGCCAGCAGTGAGTCGCTGCGGTCGCCCCAGCATTTT. Protein product: CASSESLRSPQHF.